The 10 T cell receptor beta chains in this list originate from one sample, sequenced in a study of blood T cell repertoires in COVID-19 (dated by TCRdb to about 2020). The library was generated by the immunoSEQ multiplex PCR assay. Entries here come from immuneACCESS through TCRdb and include only in-frame sequences with V and J called. Some clones fail to appear in such tables; in the studies checked, an unresolved V gene covers under half of the shortfall, and the cause of the remainder is unknown. This sample gives around 240,000 clones in total; roughly 88% of them show up just once. The ten most abundant clones make up about 1.5% of the sample. The sample consisted of peripheral blood. All receptors come from a woman in her thirties or forties who had recovered from COVID-19.

This clone was observed once. The J gene is TRBJ2-5, the V gene TRBV5-4; D unresolved. This CDR3 spans 13 amino acids. Germline lookup yields CDR1 SGHNT and CDR2 YYREEE (reference sequence). The V end lost 3 bases, the J end lost 4 bases, and 10 bases lay between the germline ends. CDR3 nucleotide sequence: TGTGCCAGCAGCTACAGCCCCCGAGAGACCCAGTACTTC. This sequence encodes CASSYSPRETQYF.

J is TRBJ2-1 and V is TRBV19; 10 nucleotides match TRBD2. The ends lost 5 bases at V and 0 bases at J; junction bases unmatched: 4. The CDR3 has 16 amino acids. Per the germline V gene, CDR1 is LNHDA and CDR2 is SQIVND (reference sequence). The CDR3 spells CASSLSGGASYNEQFF. CDR3 DNA sequence: TGTGCCAGTAGTTTAAGCGGGGGGGCCTCCTACAATGAGCAGTTCTTC.

V gene TRBV7-9 combines with J gene TRBJ2-5, with D hard to call. Germline loops: CDR1 SEHNR, CDR2 FQNEAQ (reference sequence). The V end lost 5 bases, the J end lost 5 bases, and 6 bases lay between the germline ends. The CDR3 consists of 11 residues. DNA of the CDR3: TGTGCCAGCAGCCTCTTTGAGACCCAGTACTTC. Protein: CASSLFETQYF. Full variable domain (missing parts from reference TRBV7-9 and TRBJ2-5): DTGVSQNPRHKITKRGQNVTFRCDPISEHNRLYWYRQTLGQGPEFLTYFQNEAQLEKSRLLSDRFSAERPKGSFSTLEIQRTEQGDSAMYLCASSLFETQYFGPGTRLLVL.

V gene TRBV6-1 combines with J gene TRBJ1-3; TRBD1 is a possible D gene (5 bases). V was pared by 3 bases and J by 1 base, with 10 bases between. This CDR3 contains 15 residues. Germline CDR1 and CDR2: MNHNS and SASEGT. The CDR3 nucleotides are TGTGCCAGCAGTGATAAAGACAGTTCTGGAAACACCATATATTTT. It specifies CASSDKDSSGNTIYF.

The chain has TRBV12-3 or TRBV12-4 and TRBJ2-3; D is unclear. CDR3 length: 13 amino acids. Trimming pared 5 bases from V and 2 bases from J, leaving 8 bases between. The CDR3, as DNA: TGTGCCAGCAGTAAACATGACACAGATACGCAGTATTTT. This encodes CASSKHDTDTQYF.

This rearrangement joins TRBV6-5 to TRBJ2-3; 10 bases agree with TRBD2. V lost 4 bases and J lost 4; bases outside the gene matches: 8. This CDR3 contains 16 residues. Germline CDR1 and CDR2: MNHEY and SVGAGI. The CDR3 DNA follows: TGTGCCAGCAGTTTTAAGCGGGGGGGCCCAGCAGATACGCAGTATTTT. Encoded protein: CASSFKRGGPADTQYF.

Here the CDR3 reads CASSPAPGIETQYF. CDR3 sequence (DNA): TGTGCCAGCTCACCAGCCCCAGGGATAGAGACCCAGTACTTC. This chain links TRBV18 with TRBJ2-5; perhaps TRBD1 as D (5 bases). V was shortened by 2 bases and J by 4 bases, with 11 bases between the two germline ends. The CDR3 has 14 residues. CDR1 is KGHSH, CDR2 LQKENI, per germline.

Concerning this clone itself: Additional DNA sequences in this sample encode the identical CDR3. This chain connects TRBV28 to TRBJ1-3, with D perhaps TRBD1 (6 bases). Germline CDR1 MDHEN, CDR2 SYDVKM. Trimming cost V 5 bases and J 4 bases, with 12 bases left between them. The CDR3 length is 14 residues. This CDR3 is CASSSTGSGNTIYF. The CDR3 coding sequence is TGTGCCAGCAGTAGTACAGGGTCAGGAAACACCATATATTTT. Based on the CDR3 plus reference TRBV28 and TRBJ1-3, the full variable domain is DVKVTQSSRYLVKRTGEKVFLECVQDMDHENMFWYRQDPGLGLRLIYFSYDVKMKEKGDIPEGYSVSREKKERFSLILESASTNQTSMYLCASSSTGSGNTIYFGEGSWLTVV.

The chain combines TRBV6-1 with TRBJ1-2, with D tentatively TRBD1 (6 bases). The length of the CDR3 is 15 residues. V was pared by 3 bases and J by 8 bases, with 19 bases between. Germline CDR1 reads MNHNS; CDR2 reads SASEGT. The CDR3 protein is CASSDYLRDIGGYTF. The CDR3 nucleotides read TGTGCCAGCAGTGATTACCTCCGGGACATTGGAGGCTACACCTTC.

This chain connects TRBV5-1 to TRBJ2-5; D perhaps matches TRBD2 (6 bases). This CDR3 has 13 residues. CDR1 and CDR2 from the germline V gene are SGHRS and YFSETQ. The V and J ends lost 2 bases and 2 bases respectively, with 7 bases between them. CDR3 protein: CASSFAGQETQYF. The CDR3 DNA sequence: TGCGCCAGCAGCTTTGCGGGACAAGAGACCCAGTACTTC.